This T cell receptor beta chain was documented in a study of blood T cell repertoires in COVID-19. Study information: Samples representing acute and convalescent COVID-19 were sourced from the United States, Italy and Spain. Nucleic acid was either cDNA or gDNA, and it came from T cells, B-cell-depleted T cells, or PBMCs.

The CDR3 has 13 amino acids. V shed 3 bases and J shed 4 bases, with 9 bases lying between them. Per the original methods: Reference gene primer amplification in the assay estimated nucleated cell counts. TCRdb's copy holds only in-frame clones and misses some; the assay was immunoSEQ multiplex PCR. That table is the source of V, J and clone size, and D and trimming were worked out from the DNA. The sample carries a few hundred thousand clones, roughly nine tenths recorded once. The chain carries TRBV12-3 or TRBV12-4 and TRBJ1-2; D unclear. Sequenced input: peripheral blood. This receptor was identified in a woman in her forties or fifties with acute or convalescent COVID-19. For the CDR3, the DNA is TGTGCCAGCAGTTTGTGGAGGGTCTATGGCTACACCTTC. Translating gives CASSLWRVYGYTF.